Many counts were recorded for the clone carrying this TCR beta chain. The antigen remains unidentified. Combining a sample-barcoded 5' primer with a J-beta primer mix, a second PCR ran for 7 to 11 cycles. TCRdb called the 5' RACE reads again in MiXCR, with one record for every CDR3 protein. The sample carries hundreds of thousands of distinct CDR3 sequences, 40% to 45% recorded once. This entry comes from a study of blood T cells in healthy people across ages. Germline V gene data show CDR1 as PRHDT and CDR2 as FYEKMQ (reference sequence). V lost 5 bases and J lost 1, with 14 bases in between. CDR3 length equals 15 residues. Healthy Caucasian individuals from Russia aged roughly 6 to 90 were enrolled as donors. Study observations and caveats: Naive T cell percentage strongly correlated with TCR beta diversity. Unsorted PBMCs prevented conclusive naive versus antigen-experienced comparison.

The TCR comes from an elderly man in good health. The material sequenced was blood. The chain is built from TRBV13 and TRBJ1-1; TRBD1 is a possible D gene (5 bases). In nucleotides, the CDR3 is TGTGCCAGCAGCCGAGAGTATGGGGGGAACACTGAAGCTTTCTTT. Amino acids: CASSREYGGNTEAFF.